One sample yielded the 5 T cell receptor beta chains listed below, sequenced in a study of cytomegalovirus exposure and HLA in healthy donors. Produced via immunoSEQ multiplex PCR; TCRdb's table is partial and in-frame only. The data show some 310,000 clones, 88% seen once. The sample consisted of PBMCs. The receptor set was obtained from a man aged 25 to 45 in good health and CMV-seronegative.

This clone came up a few times. The chain combines TRBV9 with TRBJ2-7, with 8 bases fitting TRBD1. Trimming cost V 4 bases and J 2 bases; bases outside gene matches: 5. In germline, CDR1 is SGDLS, CDR2 YYNGEE. CDR3 size: 14 residues. The CDR3 sequence: CASSTTGEPYEQYF. The CDR3 DNA reads as TGTGCCAGCAGCACGACAGGGGAACCCTACGAGCAGTACTTC.

The chain links TRBV9 to TRBJ1-6; the match to TRBD1 covers 7 bases. V dropped 2 bases and J dropped 7; count of bases not matched to a gene: 15. Per germline, CDR1 SGDLS and CDR2 YYNGEE. The CDR3 runs 18 residues. CDR3 loop: CASSVDTGTVNGNSPLHF. In DNA, the CDR3 is TGTGCCAGCAGCGTGGATACCGGGACAGTAAATGGAAATTCACCCCTCCACTTT. The variable domain in full, with the rest retrieved from reference TRBV9 and TRBJ1-6, is DSGVTQTPKHLITATGQRVTLRCSPRSGDLSVYWYQQSLDQGLQFLIQYYNGEERAKGNILERFSAQQFPDLHSELNLSSLELGDSALYFCASSVDTGTVNGNSPLHFGNGTRLTVT.

As regards this clone: Other DNA sequences from this sample encode an identical CDR3 as well. The chain couples TRBV5-1 to TRBJ1-1; 7 nucleotides line up with TRBD1. The V segment lost 3 bases and the J segment 2 bases; nucleotides outside the gene matches: 4. In germline, CDR1 is SGHRS, CDR2 YFSETQ. This CDR3 is 14 amino acids long. The CDR3 coding sequence is TGCGCCAGCAGCTCGAACAGGGGAAACACTGAAGCTTTCTTT. Residues: CASSSNRGNTEAFF.

The chain is built from TRBV7-6 and TRBJ2-1, with TRBD2 matching 12 bases. CDR1 SGHVS and CDR2 FNYEAQ come from the germline V gene. The CDR3 runs to 17 residues. The V gene end was trimmed by 5 bases and the J gene end by 7 bases; junction bases not matched to a gene: 12. CDR3 region: CASSPDPSGGAWNEQFF. Here the CDR3 DNA reads TGTGCCAGCAGCCCTGACCCTAGCGGGGGGGCGTGGAATGAGCAGTTCTTC.

This clone occurred once. The chain is built from TRBV9 and TRBJ1-1; a possible D gene is TRBD1 (6 bases). The CDR3 has 12 amino acids. The V end lost 4 bases, the J end lost 3 bases, and 7 bases lay between the germline ends. Germline V gene lookup returns CDR1 SGDLS and CDR2 YYNGEE. DNA for the CDR3: TGTGCCAGCAGCCCAGGGGACACTGAAGCTTTCTTT. Its protein is CASSPGDTEAFF.